This section outlines one TCR beta chain sequence together with its context. Assay: immunoSEQ multiplex PCR; the TCRdb copy retains only in-frame clones and omits some. Of around 120,000 clones in the sample, roughly nine tenths are singletons; the top ten hold around a tenth. These data belong to a study of T cell responses to AZD1222 COVID-19 vaccine. V was clipped by 0 bases and J by 4 bases, with 9 bases between them. The CDR3 runs to 13 residues. The germline CDR1 and CDR2 sequences are GTSNPN and SVGIG (reference sequence). This clonotype was obtained from an adult in good health. The chain combines TRBV30 with TRBJ1-2; D call uncertain. The input for sequencing was peripheral blood, taken on day 0 of AZD1222 vaccination. The CDR3 DNA reads as TGTGCCTGGAGTGTACTTGGTGTCTATGGCTACACCTTC. Translated: CAWSVLGVYGYTF.